Sequencing of this T cell receptor beta chain was carried out in a study of cytotoxic CD8 clonotypes in ibrutinib-treated CLL. Study-level information: A median 12 months of treatment, range 6 to 36, preceded the collection of response samples.

Target depth was 1 in 200,000 to 1 in 1 million T cells, about 10x per clonotype. Clones were sequenced by immunoSEQ multiplex PCR, and TCRdb holds only the in-frame ones, with some missing. The table has a few hundred thousand clones, around 70% seen once. General study points: Clonality at baseline surpassed age-matched healthy donors and tracked circulating CD8+ T-cell counts. A difference in sampling times existed between sustained-remission and progressing patients.

The germline V and J ends were trimmed by 4 bases and 4 bases, with 16 bases remaining between them. Germline V CDR1 and CDR2: LGHNA, YNFKEQ. The CDR3 is 15 residues long. This clone has just a few counts. Its antigen remains unknown. The gene calls are TRBV4-2 and TRBJ1-1; no firm D call. Sample: PBMCs, taken after 24 months of ibrutinib treatment. The sequence was obtained from a human donor with chronic lymphocytic leukemia. The CDR3 bases are TGTGCCAGCAGCCCCGAGGACCGATCGGGCACTGAAGCTTTCTTT. Its translation: CASSPEDRSGTEAFF.